This T cell receptor (beta chain) came from a study of cytotoxic CD8 clonotypes in ibrutinib-treated CLL. Across the whole study: On average, approximately 95,000 productive rearrangements and under 300,000 productive templates per sample. Study observations and caveats: Clonality was higher at ibrutinib response and returned toward baseline at progression.

On this clone itself: Its antigen is as yet unknown.

A 1 in 200,000 to 1 in 1 million T cell depth was the sequencing target. Only in-frame clones appear in the TCRdb table, and some are missing; sequencing was by immunoSEQ multiplex PCR. This table has 300,000 or so clones, approximately 67% appearing once. The CDR3 is made up of 17 amino acids. Trimming shortened V by 1 base and J by 0 bases, and 13 bases separated the two germline ends. Germline V gene lookup returns CDR1 SGHVS and CDR2 FNYEAQ. This sample comprised PBMCs, obtained after 36 months of ibrutinib treatment. The V call is TRBV7-6, the J call TRBJ1-3, with D maybe TRBD1 (5 bases). This clonotype was obtained from a human donor with chronic lymphocytic leukemia. In nucleotides, the CDR3 is TGTGCCAGCAGCTTAGTCCAGGGCTTCTCCTCTGGAAACACCATATATTTT. Translated: CASSLVQGFSSGNTIYF.